Listed here is a single TCR beta chain. Its antigen is undetermined. This specimen comes from a study of T cells after yellow fever vaccination. Study context: Where fractions had low cell numbers, libraries were prepared from them with the SMART-Seq v4 Ultra Low Input RNA kit.

Study conclusions and caveats: The CD4 compartment and the CD8 compartment contained a small share of clonotypes in common. The study found a weaker secondary response that peaked faster, day 5 versus 15. Clones that expanded after primary vaccination mostly reappeared after the booster (96% CD4, 88% CD8).

MiXCR was run by TCRdb on the 5' RACE reads, yielding one entry per CDR3 protein. The sample lists roughly 350,000 distinct CDR3 sequences; about 4% were seen once. The CDR3 totals 14 residues. CDR1 and CDR2 (germline): MNHNY, SVGAGI (reference sequence). Trimming took off 5 bases at V and 2 bases at J, with 10 bases between the two ends. This TCR was recovered from a man between 18 and 29 years old who received the YFV17D yellow fever vaccine. The rearrangement joins TRBV6-6 to TRBJ2-1, with D possibly TRBD1 on 6 matching bases. The sequencing here drew on PBMCs, taken 5 days after the yellow fever booster vaccination. The CDR3 nucleotides read TGTGCCAGCAGTACAGGGCTCCCCTACAATGAGCAGTTCTTC. This gives the protein CASSTGLPYNEQFF.